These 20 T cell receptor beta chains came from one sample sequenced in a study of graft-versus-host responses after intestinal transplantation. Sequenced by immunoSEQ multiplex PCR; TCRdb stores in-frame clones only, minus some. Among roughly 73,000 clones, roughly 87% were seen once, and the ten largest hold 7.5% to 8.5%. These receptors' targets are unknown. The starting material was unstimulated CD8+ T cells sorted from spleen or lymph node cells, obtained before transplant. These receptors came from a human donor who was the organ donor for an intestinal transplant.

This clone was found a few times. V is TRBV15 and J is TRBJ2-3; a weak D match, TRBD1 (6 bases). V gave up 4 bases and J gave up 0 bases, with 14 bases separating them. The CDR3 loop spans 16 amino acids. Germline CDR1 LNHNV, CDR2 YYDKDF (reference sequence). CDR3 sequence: CATSINRQGSTDTQYF. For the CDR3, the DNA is TGTGCCACCAGCATTAATCGGCAGGGGAGCACAGATACGCAGTATTTT.

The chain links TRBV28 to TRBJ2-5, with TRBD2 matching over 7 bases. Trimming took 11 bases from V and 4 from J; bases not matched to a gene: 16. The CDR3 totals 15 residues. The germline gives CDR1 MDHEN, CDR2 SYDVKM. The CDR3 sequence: CAATSRDYLRETQYF. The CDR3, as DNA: TGTGCCGCGACTAGCCGGGACTACCTTCGAGAGACCCAGTACTTC.

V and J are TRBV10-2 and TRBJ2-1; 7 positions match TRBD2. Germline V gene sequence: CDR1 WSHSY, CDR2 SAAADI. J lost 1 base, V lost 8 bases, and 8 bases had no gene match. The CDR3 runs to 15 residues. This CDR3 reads CASLGFGGSYNEQFF. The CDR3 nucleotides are TGCGCCAGCCTGGGGTTCGGGGGGTCCTACAATGAGCAGTTCTTC.

The CDR3 nucleotides are TGTGCCAGCAGCTTGGATCCGGGCGGGAGTGGCACAGATACGCAGTATTTT. Encoded protein: CASSLDPGGSGTDTQYF. The V call is TRBV5-4, the J call TRBJ2-3; 7 nucleotides line up with TRBD2. The CDR3 covers 17 residues. The germline gives CDR1 SGHNT, CDR2 YYREEE (reference sequence). Trimming took 0 bases from V and 1 from J; bases not matched to a gene: 8.

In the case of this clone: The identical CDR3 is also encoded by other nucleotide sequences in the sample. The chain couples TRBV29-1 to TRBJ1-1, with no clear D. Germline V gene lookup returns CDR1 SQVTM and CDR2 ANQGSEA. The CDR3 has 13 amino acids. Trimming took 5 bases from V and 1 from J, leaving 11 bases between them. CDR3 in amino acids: CSVRPRGNTEAFF. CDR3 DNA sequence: TGCAGCGTTAGACCCCGGGGGAACACTGAAGCTTTCTTT. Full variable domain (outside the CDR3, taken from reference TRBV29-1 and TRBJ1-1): SAVISQKPSRDICQRGTSLTIQCQVDSQVTMMFWYRQQPGQSLTLIATANQGSEATYESGFVIDKFPISRPNLTFSTLTVSNMSPEDSSIYLCSVRPRGNTEAFFGQGTRLTVV.

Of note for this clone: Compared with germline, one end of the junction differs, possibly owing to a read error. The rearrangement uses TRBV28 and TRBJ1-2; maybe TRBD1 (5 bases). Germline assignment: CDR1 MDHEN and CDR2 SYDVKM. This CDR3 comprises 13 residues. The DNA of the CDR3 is TGTGCCAGCAGATGGGGTCTGGCGACAGTTGTGCCCTTC. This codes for CASRWGLATVVPF.

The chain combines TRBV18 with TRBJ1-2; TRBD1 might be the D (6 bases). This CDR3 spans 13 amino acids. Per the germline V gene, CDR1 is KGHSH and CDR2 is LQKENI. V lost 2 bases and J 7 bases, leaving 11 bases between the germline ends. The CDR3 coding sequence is TGTGCCAGCTCACCAGGGGGCCTAGGTGGCTACACCTTC. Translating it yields CASSPGGLGGYTF.

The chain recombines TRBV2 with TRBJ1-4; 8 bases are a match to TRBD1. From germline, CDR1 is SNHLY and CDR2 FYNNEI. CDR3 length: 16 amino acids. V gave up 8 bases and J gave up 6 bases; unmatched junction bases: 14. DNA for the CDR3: TGTGCCAGCCGGCCTCTGAAGGCAGGGGGCCATGAAAAACTGTTTTTT. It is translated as CASRPLKAGGHEKLFF.

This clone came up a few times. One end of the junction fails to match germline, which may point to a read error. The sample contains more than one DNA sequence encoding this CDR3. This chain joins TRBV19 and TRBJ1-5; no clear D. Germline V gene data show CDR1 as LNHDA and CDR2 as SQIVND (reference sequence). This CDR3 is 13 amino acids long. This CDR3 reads CASRQSSNQPQHF. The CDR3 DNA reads TGTGCCAGTCGGCAGAGCAGCAATCAGCCTCAGCATTTT.

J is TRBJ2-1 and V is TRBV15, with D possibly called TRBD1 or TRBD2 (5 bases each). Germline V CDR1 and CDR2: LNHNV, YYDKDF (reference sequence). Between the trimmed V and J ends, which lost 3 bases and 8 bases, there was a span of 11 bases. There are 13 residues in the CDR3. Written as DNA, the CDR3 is TGTGCCACCAGCAGGGGGGTAGGGTATGAGCAGTTCTTC. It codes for CATSRGVGYEQFF.

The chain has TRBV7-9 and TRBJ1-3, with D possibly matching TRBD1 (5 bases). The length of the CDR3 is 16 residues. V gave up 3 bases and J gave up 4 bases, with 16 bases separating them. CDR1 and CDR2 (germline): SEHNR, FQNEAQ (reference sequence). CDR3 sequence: CASSFGALGAGNTIYF. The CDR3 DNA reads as TGTGCCAGCAGCTTCGGGGCCCTTGGGGCGGGAAACACCATATATTTT.

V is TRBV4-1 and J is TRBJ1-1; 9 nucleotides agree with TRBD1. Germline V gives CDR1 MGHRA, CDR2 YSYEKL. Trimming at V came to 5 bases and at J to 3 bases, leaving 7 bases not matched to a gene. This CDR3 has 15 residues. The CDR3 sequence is CASSATGGRYTEAFF. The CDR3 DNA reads TGCGCCAGCAGCGCGACAGGGGGGCGGTACACTGAAGCTTTCTTT.

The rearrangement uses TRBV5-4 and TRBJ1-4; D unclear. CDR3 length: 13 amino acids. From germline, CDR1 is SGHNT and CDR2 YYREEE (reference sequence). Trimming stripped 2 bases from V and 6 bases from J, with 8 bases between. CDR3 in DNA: TGTGCCAGCAGCTTCTCCACCTATGAAAAACTGTTTTTT. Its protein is CASSFSTYEKLFF.

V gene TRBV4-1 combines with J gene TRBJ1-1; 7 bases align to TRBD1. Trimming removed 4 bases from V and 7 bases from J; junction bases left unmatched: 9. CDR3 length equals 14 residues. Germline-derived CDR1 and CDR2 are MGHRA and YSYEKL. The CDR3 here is CASSPVGQDVEAFF. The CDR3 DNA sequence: TGCGCCAGCAGCCCCGTAGGACAGGACGTTGAAGCTTTCTTT.

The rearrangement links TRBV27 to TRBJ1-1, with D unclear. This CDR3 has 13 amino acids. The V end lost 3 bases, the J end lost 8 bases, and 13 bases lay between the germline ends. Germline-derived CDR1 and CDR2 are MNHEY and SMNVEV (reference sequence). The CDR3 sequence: CASSFGSFAEAFF. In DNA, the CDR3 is TGTGCCAGCAGTTTCGGCAGCTTTGCGGAAGCTTTCTTT.

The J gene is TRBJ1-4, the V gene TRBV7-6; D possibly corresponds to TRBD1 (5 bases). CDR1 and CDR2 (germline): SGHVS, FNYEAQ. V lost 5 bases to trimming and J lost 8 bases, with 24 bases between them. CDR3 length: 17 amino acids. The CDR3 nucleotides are TGTGCCAGCAGCGAGCGGATGTGGGAGGGACCCTTGGAAAAACTGTTTTTT. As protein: CASSERMWEGPLEKLFF.

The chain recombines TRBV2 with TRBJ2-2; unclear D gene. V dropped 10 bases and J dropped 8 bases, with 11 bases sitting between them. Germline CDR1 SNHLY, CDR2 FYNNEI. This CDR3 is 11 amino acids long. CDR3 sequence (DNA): TGTGCCACCTCCTGGGGAGGGGAGCTGTTTTTT. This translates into CATSWGGELFF.

Written as DNA, the CDR3 is TGTGCCAGCAGTACCACCGGGGGGGCGGAGACCCAGTACTTC. This sequence encodes CASSTTGGAETQYF. J is TRBJ2-5 and V is TRBV27, with 8 bases matching TRBD2. CDR1 and CDR2 (germline): MNHEY, SMNVEV (reference sequence). V dropped 5 bases and J dropped 5; count of bases not matched to a gene: 7. The CDR3 spans 14 residues.

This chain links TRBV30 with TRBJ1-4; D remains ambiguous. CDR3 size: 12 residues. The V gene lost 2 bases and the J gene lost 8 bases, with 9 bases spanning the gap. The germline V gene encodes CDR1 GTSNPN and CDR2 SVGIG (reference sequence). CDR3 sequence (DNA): TGTGCCTGGAGTTTGACCGGAGAAAAACTGTTTTTT. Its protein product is CAWSLTGEKLFF.

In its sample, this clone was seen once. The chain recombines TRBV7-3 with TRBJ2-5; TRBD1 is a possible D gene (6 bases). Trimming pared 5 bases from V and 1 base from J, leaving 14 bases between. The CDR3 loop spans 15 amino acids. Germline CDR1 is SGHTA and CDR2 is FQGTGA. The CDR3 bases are TGTGCCAGCAGCCTCGCTGGGGGCTCCCAAGAGACCCAGTACTTC. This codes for CASSLAGGSQETQYF.